What follows are 8 T cell receptor beta chains derived from one specimen sequenced in a study of blood T cell repertoires in COVID-19. Produced via immunoSEQ multiplex PCR; TCRdb's table is partial and in-frame only. Altogether about 23,000 clones are present, roughly nine tenths being singletons, with the ten largest covering around 8.3%. The sample taken for sequencing was peripheral blood. The source is a human donor in a cohort sampled during active COVID-19.

This chain connects TRBV11-3 to TRBJ2-7; 11 bases map to TRBD2. V lost 5 bases and J lost 4; bases outside the gene matches: 4. The germline V gene has CDR1 SGHNT and CDR2 YENEEA. The CDR3 loop spans 14 amino acids. The CDR3 protein is CASSLTSGGYEQYF. CDR3 nucleotides: TGTGCCAGCAGCCTTACTAGCGGGGGATACGAGCAGTACTTC.

The chain joins TRBV28 to TRBJ2-7; 8 bases map to TRBD1. Germline V lookup: CDR1 MDHEN, CDR2 SYDVKM. The CDR3 sequence is 16 residues long. Trimming removed 5 bases from V and 0 bases from J; junction bases left unmatched: 9. CDR3 bases: TGTGCCAGCAGTCCCCTGGGACAGGTTAGCTCCTACGAGCAGTACTTC. It specifies CASSPLGQVSSYEQYF.

The V gene is TRBV30, the J gene TRBJ1-4; 7 nucleotides align to TRBD1. V trimming: 3 bases; J trimming: 8 bases; junction bases outside the gene matches: 3. CDR1 and CDR2 (germline): GTSNPN, SVGIG (reference sequence). The CDR3 has 12 residues. The CDR3 sequence is CAWRPQGEKLFF. Here the CDR3 DNA reads TGTGCCTGGAGACCACAGGGGGAAAAACTGTTTTTT.

This rearrangement joins TRBV5-1 to TRBJ2-1, with 8 bases aligning to TRBD2. Germline V lookup: CDR1 SGHRS, CDR2 YFSETQ. With V trimmed by 0 bases and J by 8 bases, 4 bases remained unmatched. CDR3 length: 14 amino acids. The CDR3 DNA reads as TGCGCCAGCAGCTTGGCCCCAGCGGGGGATGAGCAGTTCTTC. Protein: CASSLAPAGDEQFF.

V and J are TRBV9 and TRBJ2-1; 9 bases line up with TRBD2. Trimming cost V 0 bases and J 6 bases; bases outside gene matches: 16. CDR1 is SGDLS, CDR2 YYNGEE, per germline. The CDR3 runs to 19 residues. CDR3 nucleotide sequence: TGTGCCAGCAGCGTAGCCACCCCCTCCGACCAGCGGGAGGCCAATGAGCAGTTCTTC. Amino acid sequence: CASSVATPSDQREANEQFF.

This sequence joins TRBV9 and TRBJ2-3; TRBD2 aligns across 8 bases. Unmatched junction bases numbered 8, after V lost 4 bases and J lost 4 bases. This CDR3 is 15 amino acids long. Germline V gene lookup returns CDR1 SGDLS and CDR2 YYNGEE. The CDR3 spells CASSPRALAADTQYF. The CDR3 region has the DNA TGTGCCAGCAGCCCACGGGCACTAGCGGCAGATACGCAGTATTTT.

The chain recombines TRBV30 with TRBJ1-5, with a tentative D call TRBD1 (5 bases). CDR3 size: 15 residues. The germline V and J ends were trimmed by 0 bases and 3 bases, with 12 bases remaining between them. CDR1 GTSNPN and CDR2 SVGIG come from the germline V gene (reference sequence). The CDR3 reads CAWSVVGGNNQPQHF. In DNA, the CDR3 is TGTGCCTGGAGTGTAGTTGGGGGGAACAATCAGCCCCAGCATTTT.

The table lists this clone with a count of one. This chain uses TRBV7-9 with TRBJ2-3; TRBD2 agrees at 12 bases. Per germline, CDR1 SEHNR and CDR2 FQNEAQ (reference sequence). The V and J ends lost 0 bases and 4 bases, in that order; junction bases with no gene match: 5. This CDR3 is built from 17 residues. In DNA form, the CDR3 reads TGTGCCAGCAGCTTAGCGGGGACTAGCGGGTTGGCAGATACGCAGTATTTT. It encodes CASSLAGTSGLADTQYF.